The 21 T cell receptor beta chains given below trace back to one sample, sequenced in a study of shared clonotypes between healthy human individuals. Clones were read by immunoSEQ multiplex PCR, and TCRdb kept only the in-frame ones, dropping some. The table records 600,000 to 750,000 clones, 80% to 95% of them present only once. Input material: memory CD8+ T cells from PBMCs. Described subset: CD45RO+ cells pooled with CCR7-negative TemRA cells. These receptors all stem from a young man in good health. Some clones in this sample may be carry-over from other donors' samples.

This clone was found once. Other DNA sequences within the sample encode an identical CDR3. CDR3 region: CASSYGGAYGYTF. CDR3 DNA: TGTGCCAGCAGTTACGGTGGGGCCTATGGCTACACCTTC. This sequence joins TRBV6-5 and TRBJ1-2, with D tentatively TRBD1 (5 bases). The CDR3 is 13 amino acids. V was clipped by 2 bases and J by 4 bases, with 8 bases between them. In germline, CDR1 is MNHEY, CDR2 SVGAGI.

The J gene is TRBJ1-2, the V gene TRBV6-1; D perhaps matches TRBD1 (5 bases). V was pared by 7 bases and J by 8 bases, with 20 bases between. CDR3 length equals 14 residues. Per the germline V gene, CDR1 is MNHNS and CDR2 is SASEGT. The CDR3 region has the DNA TGTGCCAGCACTTTACCGGGGACGGCGCTGGGCTACACCTTC. Encoded protein: CASTLPGTALGYTF.

The chain employs TRBV7-9 and TRBJ1-2, with D unresolved. The CDR3 length is 16 residues. CDR1 and CDR2 (germline): SEHNR, FQNEAQ (reference sequence). The V and J ends lost 5 bases and 6 bases respectively, with 22 bases between them. The CDR3 sequence: CASSHQLRGSVDGYTF. The CDR3 DNA reads as TGTGCCAGCAGCCATCAACTCCGAGGGTCGGTGGATGGCTACACCTTC.

The chain combines TRBV28 with TRBJ2-7, with 7 positions matching TRBD1. The CDR3 spans 15 residues. CDR1 MDHEN and CDR2 SYDVKM come from the germline V gene. The V and J ends lost 6 bases and 1 base, in that order; junction bases with no gene match: 9. The CDR3 DNA reads TGTGCCAGCAGCTTGGGACAGTTGGAGTCCTACGAGCAGTACTTC. Protein sequence: CASSLGQLESYEQYF.

V usage is TRBV6-1 and J usage is TRBJ2-4, with TRBD1 as a possible D gene (6 bases). Germline V gives CDR1 MNHNS, CDR2 SASEGT. Trimming removed 6 bases from V and 5 bases from J, with 17 bases in between. This CDR3 is built from 15 residues. CDR3 DNA sequence: TGTGCCAGCAGCCAACAGGGCCATTTCCAAAACATTCAGTACTTC. Amino acids: CASSQQGHFQNIQYF.

This rearrangement joins TRBV27 to TRBJ1-2, with TRBD1 matching 10 bases. Germline V gene sequence: CDR1 MNHEY, CDR2 SMNVEV (reference sequence). The CDR3 is 13 amino acids. The ends lost 8 bases at V and 2 bases at J; junction bases unmatched: 2. The chain's CDR3 is CASGQGGNYGYTF. The CDR3 bases are TGTGCCAGCGGACAGGGGGGAAACTATGGCTACACCTTC.

The V gene is TRBV7-9, the J gene TRBJ2-2; D not certain. V was pared by 6 bases and J by 7 bases, with 9 bases between. CDR3 length: 12 amino acids. The germline gives CDR1 SEHNR, CDR2 FQNEAQ (reference sequence). In nucleotides, the CDR3 is TGTGCCAGCAGGAGTTACCTCGGGGAGCTGTTTTTT. This codes for CASRSYLGELFF.

This clone was counted between two and nine times. The chain links TRBV30 to TRBJ1-1; no definite D call. V was shortened by 6 bases and J by 3 bases, with 14 bases between the two germline ends. Germline CDR1 is GTSNPN and CDR2 is SVGIG (reference sequence). The CDR3 has 13 residues. The CDR3 coding sequence is TGTGCCTGTATTATTGGGAGGGACACTGAAGCTTTCTTT. The encoded protein is CACIIGRDTEAFF.

The gene calls are TRBV5-1 and TRBJ2-7; either TRBD1 or TRBD2 may fit D (5 bases each). There are 16 residues in the CDR3. CDR1 and CDR2 from the germline V gene are SGHRS and YFSETQ. Trimming cost V 0 bases and J 5 bases, with 18 bases left between them. The CDR3 sequence: CASSLVSTRAGDEQYF. DNA for the CDR3: TGCGCCAGCAGCTTGGTTTCAACCAGGGCCGGGGACGAGCAGTACTTC.

This clone was observed a single time. V and J are TRBV11-2 and TRBJ2-5; no definite D call. CDR1 is SGHAT and CDR2 is FQNNGV in the germline V gene. V lost 1 base and J lost 5, with 8 bases in between. This CDR3 contains 13 residues. As DNA, the CDR3 is TGTGCCAGCAGCTTAGTAGGGTGGGAGACCCAGTACTTC. It encodes CASSLVGWETQYF.

J is TRBJ2-3 and V is TRBV6-6; 7 nucleotides align to TRBD2. The CDR3 loop spans 15 amino acids. V was clipped by 6 bases and J by 2 bases; unmatched bases: 8. The V gene's germline CDR1 is MNHNY and CDR2 SVGAGI (reference sequence). DNA for the CDR3: TGTGCCAGCAGCCCGCTAGCGGCAGTCACAGATACGCAGTATTTT. It encodes CASSPLAAVTDTQYF.

Only a few counts were recorded for this clone. This chain links TRBV7-3 with TRBJ2-7, with a tentative D call TRBD1 (5 bases). The germline CDR1 and CDR2 sequences are SGHTA and FQGTGA. The CDR3 loop spans 13 amino acids. V shed 5 bases and J shed 3 bases, with 11 bases lying between them. CDR3 protein: CASSAADSYEQYF. The DNA for the CDR3 is TGTGCCAGCAGCGCCGCAGACAGCTACGAGCAGTACTTC.

The chain combines TRBV9 with TRBJ2-3; 12 bases are a match to TRBD2. J was trimmed by 7 bases and V by 3 bases; bases with no gene match: 12. CDR3 length: 17 residues. Germline V gene lookup returns CDR1 SGDLS and CDR2 YYNGEE. The CDR3 spells CASSGSGLAGFQNTQYF. The CDR3 DNA reads TGTGCCAGCAGCGGATCGGGACTAGCGGGTTTTCAGAATACGCAGTATTTT.

The V call is TRBV19, the J call TRBJ1-5; a possible D gene is TRBD1 (6 bases). The CDR3 loop spans 15 amino acids. The germline V gene encodes CDR1 LNHDA and CDR2 SQIVND (reference sequence). Trimming removed 4 bases at V and 0 bases at J, with 10 bases between. The CDR3 coding sequence is TGTGCCAGTAGTAAGGGACAACTTAGCAATCAGCCCCAGCATTTT. It specifies CASSKGQLSNQPQHF.

This chain links TRBV25-1 with TRBJ2-7; D ambiguous. Germline-derived CDR1 and CDR2 are MGHDK and SYGVNS. There are 12 residues in the CDR3. Between the trimmed V and J ends, which lost 4 bases and 4 bases, there was a span of 8 bases. CDR3 DNA sequence: TGTGCCAGCAGTGCCTCATATTACGAGCAGTACTTC. This translates into CASSASYYEQYF.

J is TRBJ1-1 and V is TRBV10-3, with D unresolved. This CDR3 has 15 residues. The ends were cut back, 4 bases at V and 1 base at J, with 13 bases in the middle. Germline-derived CDR1 and CDR2 are ENHRY and SYGVKD. The CDR3 protein is CAISGPQTGNTEAFF. The CDR3 DNA reads TGTGCCATCAGTGGCCCTCAGACGGGGAACACTGAAGCTTTCTTT.

This clone occurred once. The chain carries TRBV18 and TRBJ2-1; the D is unclear. The CDR3 is made up of 13 amino acids. The V gene's germline CDR1 is KGHSH and CDR2 LQKENI. V was clipped by 6 bases and J by 5 bases, with 11 bases between them. DNA for the CDR3: TGTGCCAGCTCCCGAACTGCGGACAATGAGCAGTTCTTC. It translates to CASSRTADNEQFF.

The V and J genes are TRBV5-1 and TRBJ2-1; D not certain. The germline V gene encodes CDR1 SGHRS and CDR2 YFSETQ. The CDR3 has 11 residues. Deletions cut 2 bases from V and 7 bases from J, with 4 bases between. The CDR3 spells CASSFWNEQFF. CDR3 nucleotide sequence: TGCGCCAGCAGCTTCTGGAATGAGCAGTTCTTC.

V is TRBV18 and J is TRBJ2-5; D call uncertain. Trimming pared 2 bases from V and 3 bases from J, leaving 13 bases between. The CDR3 has 15 amino acids. CDR1 is KGHSH, CDR2 LQKENI, per germline. CDR3 nucleotides: TGTGCCAGCTCACCATTCGAGAACTTTAAAGAGACCCAGTACTTC. Protein product: CASSPFENFKETQYF.

V is TRBV5-4 and J is TRBJ2-5; tentative D call: TRBD1 (6 bases). Gene TRBJ2-7 matches the end of the DNA better, so the J call may be wrong. Germline CDR1 and CDR2: SGHNT and YYREEE (reference sequence). The CDR3 length is 16 residues. This chain's CDR3 is CASSLLPGQLPYEQYF. CDR3 nucleotide sequence: TGTGCCAGCAGCTTGTTGCCAGGACAGCTACCCTACGAGCAGTACTTC.

This chain links TRBV13 with TRBJ1-2; tentatively, D is TRBD1 (6 bases). The ends were cut back, 6 bases at V and 4 bases at J, with 18 bases in the middle. CDR1 is PRHDT and CDR2 is FYEKMQ in the germline V gene (reference sequence). The CDR3 covers 15 residues. The CDR3 sequence is CASSFVGAVPYGYTF. CDR3 sequence (DNA): TGTGCCAGCAGTTTCGTGGGGGCTGTCCCCTATGGCTACACCTTC.